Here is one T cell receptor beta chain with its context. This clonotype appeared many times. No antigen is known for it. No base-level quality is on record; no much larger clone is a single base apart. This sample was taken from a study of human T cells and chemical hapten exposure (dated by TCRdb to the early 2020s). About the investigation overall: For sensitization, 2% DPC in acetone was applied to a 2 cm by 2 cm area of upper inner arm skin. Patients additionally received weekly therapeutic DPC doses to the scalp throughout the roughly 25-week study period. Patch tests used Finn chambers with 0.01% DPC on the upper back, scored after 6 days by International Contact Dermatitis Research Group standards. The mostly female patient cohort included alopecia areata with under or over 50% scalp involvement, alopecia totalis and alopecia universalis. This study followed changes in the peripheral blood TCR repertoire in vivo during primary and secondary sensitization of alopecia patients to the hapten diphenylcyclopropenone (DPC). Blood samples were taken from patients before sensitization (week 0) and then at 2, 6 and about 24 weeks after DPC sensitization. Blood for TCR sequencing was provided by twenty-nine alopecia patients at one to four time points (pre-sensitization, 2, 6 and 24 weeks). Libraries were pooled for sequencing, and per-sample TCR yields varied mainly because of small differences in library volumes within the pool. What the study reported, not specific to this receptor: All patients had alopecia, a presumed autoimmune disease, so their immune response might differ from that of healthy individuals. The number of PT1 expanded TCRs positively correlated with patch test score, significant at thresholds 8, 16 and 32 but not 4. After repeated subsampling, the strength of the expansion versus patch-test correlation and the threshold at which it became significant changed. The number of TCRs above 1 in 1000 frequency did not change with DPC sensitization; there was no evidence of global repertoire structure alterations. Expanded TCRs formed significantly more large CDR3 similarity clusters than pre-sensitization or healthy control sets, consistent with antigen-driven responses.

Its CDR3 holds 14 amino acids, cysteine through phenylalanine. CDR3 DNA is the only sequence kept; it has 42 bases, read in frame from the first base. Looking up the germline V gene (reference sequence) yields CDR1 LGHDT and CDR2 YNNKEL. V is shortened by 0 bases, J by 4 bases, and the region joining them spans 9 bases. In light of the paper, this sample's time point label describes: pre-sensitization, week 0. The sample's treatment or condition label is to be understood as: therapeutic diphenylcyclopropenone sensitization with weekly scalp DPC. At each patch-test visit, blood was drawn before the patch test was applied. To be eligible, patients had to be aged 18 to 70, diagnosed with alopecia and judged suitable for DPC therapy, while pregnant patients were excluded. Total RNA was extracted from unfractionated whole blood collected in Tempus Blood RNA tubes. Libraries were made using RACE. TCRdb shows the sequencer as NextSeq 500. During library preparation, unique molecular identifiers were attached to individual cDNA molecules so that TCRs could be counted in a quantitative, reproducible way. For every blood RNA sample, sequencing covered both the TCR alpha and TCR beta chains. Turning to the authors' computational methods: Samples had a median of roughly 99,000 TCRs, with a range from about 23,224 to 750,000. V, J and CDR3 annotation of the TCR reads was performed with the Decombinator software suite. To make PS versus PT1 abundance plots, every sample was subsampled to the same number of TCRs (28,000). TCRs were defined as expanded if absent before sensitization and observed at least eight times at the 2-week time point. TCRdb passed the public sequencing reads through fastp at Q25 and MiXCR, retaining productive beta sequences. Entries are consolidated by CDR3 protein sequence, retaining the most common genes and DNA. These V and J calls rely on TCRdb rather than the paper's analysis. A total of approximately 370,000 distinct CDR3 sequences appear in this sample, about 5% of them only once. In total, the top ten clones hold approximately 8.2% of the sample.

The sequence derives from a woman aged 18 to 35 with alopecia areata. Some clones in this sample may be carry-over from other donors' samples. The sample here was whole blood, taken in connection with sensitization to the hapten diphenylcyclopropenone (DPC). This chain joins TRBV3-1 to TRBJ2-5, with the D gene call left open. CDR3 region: CASSQDPRRETQYF. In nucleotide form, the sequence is TGTGCCAGCAGCCAAGATCCCAGGCGAGAGACCCAGTACTTC.